The T cell receptor beta chain under discussion was sequenced for a study of cytomegalovirus exposure and HLA in healthy donors. This CDR3 contains 16 residues. In germline, CDR1 is SEHNR, CDR2 FQNEAQ (reference sequence). V was cut by 3 bases and J by 1 base, with 12 bases left in between. It was with 60 Vbeta and 13 Jbeta primers that the PCR ran. Generated by immunoSEQ multiplex PCR, the TCRdb table keeps only in-frame clones and is missing some. The sample has approximately 120,000 clones, about 69% seen once. Turning to this clone: Antigen: not known.

Findings of the study overall: Immune exposure data for these donors was limited to CMV serostatus.

Sequencing was done on a sample of PBMCs. The chain recombines TRBV7-9 with TRBJ2-2; tentative D call: TRBD2 (6 bases). The receptor was derived from a man aged 30 to 45 in good health and CMV-seronegative. The CDR3 loop reads CASSFAGTRNTGELFF. CDR3 in DNA: TGTGCCAGCAGCTTTGCCGGGACTCGGAACACCGGGGAGCTGTTTTTT.